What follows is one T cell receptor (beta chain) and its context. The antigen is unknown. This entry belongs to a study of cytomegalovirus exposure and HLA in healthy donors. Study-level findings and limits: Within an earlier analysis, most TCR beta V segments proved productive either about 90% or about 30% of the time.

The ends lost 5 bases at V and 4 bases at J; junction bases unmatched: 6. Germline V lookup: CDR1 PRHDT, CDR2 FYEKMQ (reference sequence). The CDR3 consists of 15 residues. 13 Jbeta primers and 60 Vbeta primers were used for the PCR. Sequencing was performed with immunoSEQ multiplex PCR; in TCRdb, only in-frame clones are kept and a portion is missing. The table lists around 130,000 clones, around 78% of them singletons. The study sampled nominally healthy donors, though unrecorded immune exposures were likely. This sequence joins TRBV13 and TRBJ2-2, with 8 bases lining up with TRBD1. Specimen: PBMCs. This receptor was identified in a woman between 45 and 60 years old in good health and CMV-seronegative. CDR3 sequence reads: CASSPQGAPTGELFF. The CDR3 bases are TGTGCCAGCAGCCCGCAGGGGGCGCCCACCGGGGAGCTGTTTTTT.